A selection of T cell receptor beta chains follows, all from one sample in a study of T cell responses to AZD1222 COVID-19 vaccine. Method: immunoSEQ multiplex PCR; TCRdb's copy keeps in-frame clones and lacks some. The data show fewer than 85,000 clones, 75% to 90% seen once. The specimen comprised peripheral blood, sampled on day 0 of AZD1222 vaccination. Every receptor here comes from an adult in good health. Both conserved end residues are part of each CDR3. Fields, in order: clone size, D gene, J gene, V gene, CDR3 protein, CDR3 DNA. A D gene is named only where the DNA matches it firmly. Where a row states a size, it is once, few, many or the class of an expanded clone; other rows omit it.

>.|.|TRBJ1-5|TRBV3-1/TRBV3-2
CASSQDLRYNQPQHF
TGTGCCAGCAGCCAAGATCTAAGGTACAATCAGCCCCAGCATTTT
>.|.|TRBJ1-3|TRBV5-1
CASSLAAETGNTIYF
TGCGCCAGCAGCTTGGCCGCGGAAACTGGAAACACCATATATTTT
>.|.|TRBJ1-5|TRBV5-1
CASSLEAGRSNQPQHF
TGCGCCAGCAGCTTGGAGGCAGGGAGGAGCAATCAGCCCCAGCATTTT
>once|.|TRBJ1-2|TRBV10-1
CASSVARDYGYTF
TGCGCCAGCAGTGTCGCCAGGGACTATGGCTACACCTTC
>.|TRBD1|TRBJ1-2|TRBV6-5
CASSFNQGAHHYGYTF
TGTGCCAGCAGTTTCAACCAGGGGGCCCACCACTATGGCTACACCTTC
>few|.|TRBJ1-1|TRBV4-1
CASSHLSGNTEAFF
TGCGCCAGCAGCCACCTGAGCGGGAACACTGAAGCTTTCTTT
>.|TRBD2|TRBJ2-1|TRBV15
CATSSTSGSYNEQFF
TGTGCCACCAGCTCGACTAGCGGGTCCTACAATGAGCAGTTCTTC
>.|TRBD1|TRBJ2-7|TRBV4-3
CASSQDNPETGEARVSGEQYF
TGCGCCAGCAGCCAAGATAACCCCGAGACAGGGGAGGCGAGGGTATCGGGGGAGCAGTACTTC
>.|TRBD2|TRBJ2-7|TRBV5-4
CASSKATSGQRGEQYF
TGTGCCAGCAGCAAAGCGACTAGCGGGCAAAGGGGTGAGCAGTACTTC
>.|.|TRBJ1-3|TRBV28
CASSFPGNTIYF
TGTGCCAGCAGTTTCCCTGGAAACACCATATATTTT
>.|.|TRBJ1-2|TRBV6-5
CASRNRAEDGYTF
TGTGCCAGCAGAAACAGGGCGGAGGATGGCTACACCTTC
>.|.|TRBJ2-2|TRBV4-1
CASSHSGSNSPGELFF
TGCGCCAGCAGCCACTCGGGATCCAATTCCCCCGGGGAGCTGTTTTTT
>once|TRBD1|TRBJ2-3|TRBV2
CASRERDRAFTDTQYF
TGTGCCAGCAGGGAGAGGGACAGGGCGTTCACAGATACGCAGTATTTT
>.|TRBD1|TRBJ2-7|TRBV5-1
CASSTGQGSDEQYF
TGCGCCAGCAGCACGGGACAGGGTAGTGACGAGCAGTACTTC